Listed here is a single T cell receptor (beta chain). Its matching antigen is unknown. This entry belongs to a study of cytotoxic CD8 clonotypes in ibrutinib-treated CLL. Study information: After treatment lasting a median about twelve months, range 6 to 36, response samples were collected. Study findings and constraints: Relative to age-matched healthy donors, clonality at baseline was higher, and it tracked circulating CD8+ T-cell counts. Stable or contracted on treatment, public clonotypes were also uncommon.

Target depth was 1 in 200,000 to 1 in 1 million T cells, about 10x per clonotype. Libraries were prepared by immunoSEQ multiplex PCR; TCRdb keeps only in-frame clonotypes and omits some of them. This table holds 250,000 to 350,000 clones, 60% to 80% found once. This sequence was found in a human donor with chronic lymphocytic leukemia. The sequenced sample was PBMCs, obtained at disease progression, from a patient treated with ibrutinib.

This chain's CDR3 is CASSHTGLNQPQHF. DNA of the CDR3: TGTGCCAGCAGCCATACAGGGCTCAACCAGCCCCAGCATTTT. The J gene is TRBJ1-5, the V gene TRBV27; a possible D gene is TRBD1 (6 bases). CDR1 and CDR2 from the germline V gene are MNHEY and SMNVEV (reference sequence). Trimming took 6 bases from V and 7 from J, leaving 16 bases between them. The CDR3 spans 14 residues.